The present T cell receptor (beta chain) was sequenced within a study of shared clonotypes between healthy human individuals. On the study more broadly: There were three CD4 naive, three CD4 memory, two CD8 naive and one CD8 memory plates per donor. Points from the study as a whole: Estimated richness values were generally larger in naive subsets than in memory subsets. Read depth was anticipated to influence clonotype sharing among donors.

The protocol was immunoSEQ multiplex PCR, while the TCRdb copy is restricted to in-frame clones and leaves out a portion. The sample records millions of clones, approximately 95% being singletons. Positively selected for CCR7, the CD45RO-negative cells used as naive CD8 cells excluded terminally differentiated effector memory CD45RA+ cells. This CDR3 has 16 amino acids. V lost 0 bases and J lost 3; bases outside the gene matches: 4. Germline V CDR1 and CDR2: SEHNR, FQNEAQ (reference sequence). A note on this clone: The antigen is unknown.

This TCR was recovered from a young man in good health. Specimen: naive CD8+ T cells sorted from blood. The J gene is TRBJ2-1, the V gene TRBV7-9; 8 bases align to TRBD1. The CDR3 loop reads CASSLAGQGVYNEQFF. The CDR3, as DNA: TGTGCCAGCAGCTTAGCCGGACAGGGTGTCTACAATGAGCAGTTCTTC.